The 32 T cell receptor beta chains listed next were all sequenced from one sample in a study of T cell clones after liver transplantation. The repertoire was sequenced with immunoSEQ multiplex PCR; TCRdb's copy has only in-frame clones and lacks some. The data show around 60,000 clones, with 71% seen just once and over 14% held by the top ten. The sequenced sample was CD4+ T cells from blood, obtained before liver transplant. The receptors here all came from a human donor who received a liver transplant.

V usage is TRBV4-2 and J usage is TRBJ2-5; the match to TRBD2 covers 10 bases. The CDR3 loop spans 16 amino acids. The J segment lost 4 bases and the V segment lost 5 bases, leaving 10 bases of the junction unmatched. Germline V gene sequence: CDR1 LGHNA, CDR2 YNFKEQ. CDR3 nucleotide sequence: TGTGCCAGCAGCACCTCCAGCGGGGGGGCCGGAGAGACCCAGTACTTC. Its translation: CASSTSSGGAGETQYF.

The V and J genes are TRBV9 and TRBJ2-1; 7 bases align to TRBD2. The germline V gene has CDR1 SGDLS and CDR2 YYNGEE. Trimming at V came to 3 bases and at J to 3 bases, leaving 3 bases not matched to a gene. The CDR3 consists of 14 residues. This chain's CDR3 is CASSARDYYNEQFF. The CDR3, as DNA: TGTGCCAGCAGCGCTCGGGACTACTACAATGAGCAGTTCTTC.

The rearrangement links TRBV30 to TRBJ2-5; tentatively, D is TRBD1 (6 bases). The germline gives CDR1 GTSNPN, CDR2 SVGIG (reference sequence). This CDR3 contains 14 residues. The V end lost 0 bases, the J end lost 9 bases, and 17 bases lay between the germline ends. The CDR3 region has the DNA TGTGCCTGGAGTGTAACCAGGGGAAAAGGATCCCAGTACTTC. This codes for CAWSVTRGKGSQYF. The full variable domain, rest sourced from reference TRBV30 and TRBJ2-5, is SQTIHQWPATLVQPVGSPLSLECTVEGTSNPNLYWYRQAAGRGLQLLFYSVGIGQISSEVPQNLSASRPQDRQFILSSKKLLLSDSGFYLCAWSVTRGKGSQYFGPGTRLLVL.

The chain couples TRBV7-2 to TRBJ2-2; 9 bases agree with TRBD1. This CDR3 region has 14 residues. Germline CDR1 and CDR2: SGHTA and FQGNSA. After removal of 11 bases from V and 2 bases from J, the junction contained 6 bases not matched to a gene. The chain's CDR3 is CASEDRGNTGELFF. CDR3 nucleotide sequence: TGTGCCTCCGAGGACAGGGGTAACACCGGGGAGCTGTTTTTT.

This sequence joins TRBV18 and TRBJ2-7; TRBD2 might be the D (6 bases). The CDR3 covers 14 residues. V lost 2 bases, J lost 4 bases, and 12 bases lay in between. Germline CDR1 is KGHSH and CDR2 is LQKENI. The chain's CDR3 is CASSPGAGNYEQYF. DNA of the CDR3: TGTGCCAGCTCACCAGGGGCGGGAAATTACGAGCAGTACTTC.

This clone has more than one count but fewer than ten. This chain joins TRBV18 and TRBJ2-7; D not resolved. Between the trimmed V and J ends, which lost 4 bases and 2 bases, there was a span of 6 bases. Per the germline V gene, CDR1 is KGHSH and CDR2 is LQKENI. The CDR3 consists of 12 residues. CDR3 nucleotides: TGTGCCAGCTCACGACTGCCCTACGAGCAGTACTTC. Protein sequence: CASSRLPYEQYF.

This rearrangement joins TRBV28 to TRBJ1-1, with no clear D. V dropped 3 bases and J dropped 1 base, with 9 bases sitting between them. This CDR3 contains 14 residues. The germline CDR1 and CDR2 sequences are MDHEN and SYDVKM. CDR3 bases: TGTGCCAGCAGTTTGGCCCAAGAGAACACTGAAGCTTTCTTT. Encoded protein: CASSLAQENTEAFF.

This rearrangement joins TRBV28 to TRBJ2-7; 8 bases fit TRBD1. CDR1 MDHEN and CDR2 SYDVKM come from the germline V gene. The V segment lost 3 bases and the J segment 1 base; nucleotides outside the gene matches: 5. CDR3 size: 15 residues. The chain's CDR3 is CASSFQGARSYEQYF. The CDR3 DNA follows: TGTGCCAGCAGTTTCCAGGGGGCGCGTTCCTACGAGCAGTACTTC.

This clone has a single count. V gene TRBV11-3 combines with J gene TRBJ1-5; perhaps TRBD1 as D (6 bases). Germline V CDR1 and CDR2: SGHNT, YENEEA. Trimming left V 5 bases short and J 0 bases short, with 14 bases between. CDR3 length equals 16 residues. The CDR3 sequence is CASSIRTVYSNQPQHF. The CDR3 DNA reads TGTGCCAGCAGCATAAGGACAGTTTATAGCAATCAGCCCCAGCATTTT.

V is TRBV19 and J is TRBJ1-2, with 8 nucleotides matching TRBD1. The length of the CDR3 is 13 residues. J lost 6 bases, V lost 6 bases, and 6 bases had no gene match. The V gene's germline CDR1 is LNHDA and CDR2 SQIVND (reference sequence). CDR3 DNA sequence: TGTGCCAGTAGCTACCGGGACAGGAATGGCTACACCTTC. Its translation: CASSYRDRNGYTF.

V and J are TRBV5-4 and TRBJ1-2; 7 positions match TRBD1. CDR1 and CDR2 (germline): SGHNT, YYREEE (reference sequence). Trimming removed 3 bases from V and 3 bases from J; junction bases left unmatched: 8. The CDR3 has 15 residues. The CDR3: CASSSQTGSDYGYTF. DNA of the CDR3: TGTGCCAGCAGCTCCCAGACAGGGTCCGACTATGGCTACACCTTC. The full variable domain, completed using reference TRBV5-4 and TRBJ1-2, is ETGVTQSPTHLIKTRGQQVTLRCSSQSGHNTVSWYQQALGQGPQFIFQYYREEENGRGNFPPRFSGLQFPNYSSELNVNALELDDSALYLCASSSQTGSDYGYTFGSGTRLTVV.

The chain has TRBV11-2 and TRBJ1-2; no definite D call. Germline CDR1 is SGHAT and CDR2 is FQNNGV. The V end was cut by 2 bases, the J end by 6 bases, with 10 bases between. CDR3 length: 13 residues. In DNA form, the CDR3 reads TGTGCCAGCAGCTTATCGAGGGTTGATGGCTACACCTTC. It encodes CASSLSRVDGYTF.

The gene calls are TRBV25-1 and TRBJ1-1; 8 nucleotides match TRBD1. Germline-derived CDR1 and CDR2 are MGHDK and SYGVNS. The CDR3 is 15 amino acids. V shed 2 bases and J 8 bases; nucleotides not matched to a gene: 10. Here the CDR3 DNA reads TGTGCCAGCAGTGAAGCCTCAGGGACAGGTGGGGAAGCTTTCTTT. Translated, it gives CASSEASGTGGEAFF.

This chain joins TRBV6-5 and TRBJ1-3, with D possibly being TRBD1 (6 bases). Germline CDR1 MNHEY, CDR2 SVGAGI. CDR3 size: 15 residues. Trimming took off 8 bases at V and 7 bases at J, with 21 bases between the two ends. CDR3 in amino acids: CASRGRNREGNTIYF. The CDR3 DNA reads as TGTGCCAGCCGCGGCCGGAACAGGGAAGGGAACACCATATATTTT.

The chain employs TRBV9 and TRBJ2-1, with 14 positions matching TRBD2. Losses at the gene ends were 3 bases for V and 0 bases for J; bases not matched to a gene: 5. CDR3 length: 18 amino acids. Looked up from germline, CDR1 is SGDLS and CDR2 is YYNGEE. CDR3 residues: CASSETSGGGSSYNEQFF. As DNA, the CDR3 is TGTGCCAGCAGCGAGACTAGCGGGGGGGGCAGCTCCTACAATGAGCAGTTCTTC.

This clone showed up just once. V is TRBV28 and J is TRBJ2-1, with a tentative D call TRBD1 (5 bases). Trimming left V 7 bases short and J 3 bases short, with 16 bases between. The CDR3 sequence is 15 residues long. Germline loops: CDR1 MDHEN, CDR2 SYDVKM. The CDR3 is CASNPKGYSYNEQFF. The CDR3 nucleotides are TGTGCCAGCAATCCAAAGGGGTATAGCTACAATGAGCAGTTCTTC.

The genes are TRBV7-3 and TRBJ2-7; perhaps TRBD1 as D (6 bases). Trimming stripped 1 base from V and 6 bases from J, with 10 bases between. This CDR3 has 13 amino acids. CDR1 SGHTA and CDR2 FQGTGA come from the germline V gene. The CDR3 protein is CASSLRQGREQYF. For the CDR3, the DNA is TGTGCCAGCAGCTTAAGGCAGGGGCGCGAGCAGTACTTC. The full variable domain, in which reference TRBV7-3 and TRBJ2-7 provide the parts outside the CDR3, is GAGVSQTPSNKVTEKGKYVELRCDPISGHTALYWYRQSLGQGPEFLIYFQGTGAADDSGLPNDRFFAVRPEGSVSTLKIQRTERGDSAVYLCASSLRQGREQYFGPGTRLTVT.

V and J are TRBV5-1 and TRBJ2-2; tentative D call: TRBD1 (5 bases). CDR1 is SGHRS, CDR2 YFSETQ, per germline. This CDR3 spans 16 amino acids. Between the trimmed V and J ends, which lost 0 bases and 1 base, there was a span of 10 bases. The CDR3 loop reads CASSLEPTGNTGELFF. DNA of the CDR3: TGCGCCAGCAGCTTGGAACCCACAGGGAACACCGGGGAGCTGTTTTTT.

V and J are TRBV7-3 and TRBJ2-3, with D perhaps matching TRBD2 (6 bases). Deletions cut 1 base from V and 0 bases from J, with 11 bases between. CDR1 is SGHTA and CDR2 is FQGTGA in the germline V gene. The CDR3 spans 16 residues. The CDR3 coding sequence is TGTGCCAGCAGCTTAAATCCCGGGACTAGCACAGATACGCAGTATTTT. Protein sequence: CASSLNPGTSTDTQYF. Complete variable domain (other parts from reference TRBV7-3 and TRBJ2-3): GAGVSQTPSNKVTEKGKYVELRCDPISGHTALYWYRQSLGQGPEFLIYFQGTGAADDSGLPNDRFFAVRPEGSVSTLKIQRTERGDSAVYLCASSLNPGTSTDTQYFGPGTRLTVL.

The chain links TRBV7-3 to TRBJ1-1; perhaps TRBD1 as D (6 bases). The V end was cut by 2 bases, the J end by 4 bases, with 14 bases between. CDR3 length: 15 amino acids. Germline values: CDR1 SGHTA, CDR2 FQGTGA. CDR3 in amino acids: CASSLQAGVSTEAFF. CDR3 nucleotide sequence: TGTGCCAGCAGCTTACAGGCAGGGGTTTCCACTGAAGCTTTCTTT.

This chain uses TRBV18 with TRBJ1-5; 11 nucleotides match TRBD1. Germline CDR1 and CDR2: KGHSH and LQKENI. V was pared by 3 bases and J by 5 bases, with 0 bases of the junction left unmatched. The CDR3 runs 14 residues. CDR3 nucleotide sequence: TGTGCCAGCTCACCGGACAGGGGGCATCAGCCCCAGCATTTT. Protein: CASSPDRGHQPQHF.

CDR3 residues: CASSVGFGNTIYF. The CDR3 DNA follows: TGTGCCAGCAGTGTCGGGTTCGGAAACACCATATATTTT. This chain uses TRBV6-1 with TRBJ1-3; D call uncertain. The CDR3 length is 13 residues. Trimming stripped 4 bases from V and 4 bases from J, with 8 bases between. Looked up from germline, CDR1 is MNHNS and CDR2 is SASEGT.

The CDR3 loop is CASSRQGLQETQYF. The CDR3, as DNA: TGTGCCAGCAGCCGACAGGGACTCCAAGAGACCCAGTACTTC. V gene TRBV6-1 combines with J gene TRBJ2-5; D perhaps matches TRBD1 (7 bases). Germline assignment: CDR1 MNHNS and CDR2 SASEGT. The CDR3 totals 14 residues. The V end was cut by 6 bases, the J end by 1 base, with 12 bases between.

About this clone: This clone may be a read error of a much larger clone one base away. The chain joins TRBV10-2 to TRBJ1-1, with 7 bases that match TRBD1. V dropped 3 bases and J dropped 1; count of bases not matched to a gene: 5. CDR3 size: 15 residues. The germline V gene encodes CDR1 WSHSY and CDR2 SAAADI. Here the CDR3 reads CASSDSTGRNTEAFF. CDR3 bases: TGCGCCAGCAGTGATTCGACAGGGCGGAACACTGAAGCTTTCTTT.

In its sample, this clone is medium-sized. The gene calls are TRBV29-1 and TRBJ2-1, with TRBD1 as a possible D gene (5 bases). Germline lookup yields CDR1 SQVTM and CDR2 ANQGSEA. This CDR3 is built from 12 residues. Trimming removed 7 bases from V and 2 bases from J, with 9 bases in between. CDR3 residues: CSGTFAYNEQFF. CDR3 bases: TGCAGCGGGACATTTGCCTACAATGAGCAGTTCTTC.

V and J are TRBV2 and TRBJ2-3; 10 bases map to TRBD2. This CDR3 is 16 amino acids long. V was pared by 5 bases and J by 5 bases, with 10 bases of the junction left unmatched. Per the germline V gene, CDR1 is SNHLY and CDR2 is FYNNEI. The CDR3 DNA reads as TGTGCCAGCAGTTGGCGGCCTAGCGGGGGACAAGATACGCAGTATTTT. Its protein is CASSWRPSGGQDTQYF.

This clone showed up many times. CDR3 DNA sequence: TGTGCCAGCGGCGCGGACAGGAAGAATCAGCCCCAGCATTTT. Protein product: CASGADRKNQPQHF. The chain carries TRBV19 and TRBJ1-5, with 7 bases fitting TRBD1. Germline V CDR1 and CDR2: LNHDA, SQIVND (reference sequence). This CDR3 comprises 14 residues. V shed 9 bases, J shed 4 bases, and the junction held 9 bases outside the gene matches. The variable domain in full, with the rest retrieved from reference TRBV19 and TRBJ1-5, is DGGITQSPKYLFRKEGQNVTLSCEQNLNHDAMYWYRQDPGQGLRLIYYSQIVNDFQKGDIAEGYSVSREKKESFPLTVTSAQKNPTAFYLCASGADRKNQPQHFGDGTRLSIL.

The chain has TRBV5-6 and TRBJ1-6; 8 nucleotides align to TRBD1. This CDR3 spans 15 amino acids. The V segment lost 0 bases and the J segment 6 bases; nucleotides outside the gene matches: 2. The V gene's germline CDR1 is SGHDT and CDR2 YYEEEE. The DNA of the CDR3 is TGTGCCAGCAGCTTGGGGACAGGGATTAATTCACCCCTCCACTTT. Translated, it gives CASSLGTGINSPLHF.

The genes are TRBV2 and TRBJ1-4, with TRBD1 as a possible D gene (5 bases). This CDR3 contains 14 residues. V was shortened by 8 bases and J by 4 bases, with 14 bases between the two germline ends. Germline CDR1 and CDR2: SNHLY and FYNNEI. CDR3 protein: CASGGGSYNEKLFF. CDR3 nucleotides: TGTGCCAGCGGGGGGGGGAGTTATAATGAAAAACTGTTTTTT.

The chain joins TRBV28 to TRBJ1-6; D possibly corresponds to TRBD1 (5 bases). With 2 bases removed from V and 4 bases from J, the gap between germline ends came to 15 bases. Germline lookup yields CDR1 MDHEN and CDR2 SYDVKM. The CDR3 spans 17 residues. CDR3 DNA: TGTGCCAGCAGTTTAATGGGGCAGGGAAGGTATAATTCACCCCTCCACTTT. It encodes CASSLMGQGRYNSPLHF.

Here the CDR3 DNA reads TGTGCCAGCAGCCCGAGGACAGGGCAACTAACCCCCGGAAACACCATATATTTT. Translation gives CASSPRTGQLTPGNTIYF. The chain recombines TRBV7-6 with TRBJ1-3; TRBD1 matches at 8 bases. V dropped 5 bases and J dropped 4; count of bases not matched to a gene: 16. CDR1 and CDR2 (germline): SGHVS, FNYEAQ. The CDR3 is 18 amino acids.

Regarding this clone: This specimen includes other DNA sequences encoding the same CDR3. This sequence joins TRBV27 and TRBJ1-5, with a weak D call TRBD1 (6 bases). Germline CDR1 reads MNHEY; CDR2 reads SMNVEV (reference sequence). The CDR3 is made up of 15 amino acids. V shed 6 bases and J shed 0 bases, with 12 bases lying between them. CDR3 residues: CASREGQISNQPQHF. The CDR3 DNA is TGTGCCAGCAGGGAAGGACAGATTAGCAATCAGCCCCAGCATTTT.